This passage covers 8 T cell receptor beta chains from one sample sequenced in a study of PD-1 blockade in classical Hodgkin lymphoma. Assay used: immunoSEQ multiplex PCR; TCRdb lists only in-frame clones, some missing. This sample has 100,000 or so clones; about 92% occur once, and the top ten carry 1.5% to 2.5%. As to time point: cycle 4 day 1 (C4D1), after 5 to 7 weeks of nivolumab. Brentuximab vedotin exposure varied, and every patient relapsed after autologous stem cell transplantation. Sequences were derived from peripheral blood mononuclear cells (PBMCs), sampled before the fourth cycle of nivolumab. The receptors originated from a human donor with classical Hodgkin lymphoma.

The V call is TRBV7-2, the J call TRBJ2-7; 10 nucleotides align to TRBD2. The CDR3 extends over 16 amino acids. Germline assignment: CDR1 SGHTA and CDR2 FQGNSA. J lost 7 bases, V lost 3 bases, and 12 bases had no gene match. This CDR3 reads CASSFELAGAQGEQYF. The CDR3 bases are TGTGCCAGCAGCTTCGAGCTAGCGGGAGCCCAGGGGGAGCAGTACTTC.

The J gene is TRBJ1-5, the V gene TRBV6-1; the D gene is possibly TRBD1 (5 bases). This CDR3 is 16 amino acids long. CDR1 and CDR2 from the germline V gene are MNHNS and SASEGT. Trimming removed 4 bases at V and 0 bases at J, with 13 bases between. CDR3 protein: CASSAGTAISNQPQHF. The CDR3 DNA reads TGTGCCAGCAGTGCCGGGACGGCGATTAGCAATCAGCCCCAGCATTTT.

This clone was seen once. The CDR3 sequence is CSVERVGADTQYF. The CDR3 DNA is TGCAGCGTTGAAAGGGTAGGGGCAGATACGCAGTATTTT. The gene calls are TRBV29-1 and TRBJ2-3; the D gene is possibly TRBD1 (5 bases). The germline V gene has CDR1 SQVTM and CDR2 ANQGSEA. The CDR3 extends over 13 amino acids. V lost 2 bases to trimming and J lost 4 bases, with 10 bases between them.

This clone showed up just once. This chain uses TRBV7-3 with TRBJ2-1, with a weak D call TRBD1 (6 bases). Germline CDR1 is SGHTA and CDR2 is FQGTGA. Trimming cost V 4 bases and J 6 bases, with 10 bases left between them. The CDR3 is 13 amino acids. The CDR3: CASSSSRGNEQFF. DNA of the CDR3: TGTGCCAGCAGCTCGTCCAGGGGCAATGAGCAGTTCTTC.

The chain employs TRBV25-1 and TRBJ1-3, with 7 bases lining up with TRBD1. Germline CDR1 reads MGHDK; CDR2 reads SYGVNS. The CDR3 covers 16 residues. Losses at the gene ends were 4 bases for V and 2 bases for J; bases not matched to a gene: 8. The CDR3 reads CASSASQGGPGNTIYF. CDR3 bases: TGTGCCAGCAGTGCATCCCAGGGGGGACCTGGAAACACCATATATTTT.

J is TRBJ2-3 and V is TRBV11-2; D remains ambiguous. Germline CDR1 and CDR2: SGHAT and FQNNGV. The CDR3 is 13 residues long. V shed 5 bases and J shed 2 bases, with 8 bases lying between them. CDR3 sequence reads: CASSLRHTDTQYF. The DNA of the CDR3 is TGTGCCAGCAGCCTTCGACACACAGATACGCAGTATTTT.

This chain joins TRBV11-2 and TRBJ1-5; D gene uncertain. V was trimmed by 5 bases and J by 5 bases, leaving 13 bases between them. CDR3 length equals 14 residues. The germline CDR1 and CDR2 sequences are SGHAT and FQNNGV. Here the CDR3 DNA reads TGTGCCAGCAGCCGTTCAAGGGCGGATCAGCCCCAGCATTTT. It translates to CASSRSRADQPQHF.

The chain employs TRBV5-6 and TRBJ2-7; 8 bases are a match to TRBD2. This CDR3 has 13 residues. The germline V gene has CDR1 SGHDT and CDR2 YYEEEE. V was pared by 7 bases and J by 2 bases, with 5 bases of the junction left unmatched. This CDR3 reads CASGLAGTYEQYF. The CDR3 DNA reads TGTGCCAGCGGGTTAGCGGGAACCTACGAGCAGTACTTC.